These 16 T cell receptor beta chains share one sample of origin, sequenced in a study of T cell clones after liver transplantation. Only in-frame clones appear in the TCRdb table, and some are missing; sequencing was by immunoSEQ multiplex PCR. This sample carries tens of thousands of clones, 71% of them seen once, and the ten largest clones take over 12%. The sample consisted of CD4+ T cells from blood, taken before liver transplant. The receptor source for this set is a human donor who received a liver transplant.

The chain recombines TRBV5-4 with TRBJ1-6; D possibly corresponds to TRBD1 (5 bases). The CDR3 has 16 amino acids. Germline V CDR1 and CDR2: SGHNT, YYREEE (reference sequence). Trimming removed 5 bases at V and 0 bases at J, with 12 bases between. The DNA of the CDR3 is TGTGCCAGCAGATCGCAGGGCAGCTCCTATAATTCACCCCTCCACTTT. This gives the protein CASRSQGSSYNSPLHF.

This sequence joins TRBV6-1 and TRBJ2-1; 10 positions agree with TRBD1. J was trimmed by 9 bases and V by 1 base; bases with no gene match: 6. The germline CDR1 and CDR2 sequences are MNHNS and SASEGT. The CDR3 runs 15 residues. The CDR3 region is CASSEVGGQGGEQFF. CDR3 bases: TGTGCCAGCAGTGAAGTCGGCGGACAGGGGGGTGAGCAGTTCTTC.

The rearrangement uses TRBV11-1 and TRBJ2-2, with 7 bases aligning to TRBD2. The V segment lost 7 bases and the J segment 3 bases; nucleotides outside the gene matches: 8. CDR3 length equals 15 residues. Germline V CDR1 and CDR2: SGHAT, FQDESV (reference sequence). The CDR3 DNA sequence: TGTGCCAGCACCCGGGGGGTAATCGACACCGGGGAGCTGTTTTTT. This gives the protein CASTRGVIDTGELFF.

The J gene is TRBJ1-2, the V gene TRBV29-1, with D possibly matching TRBD1 (5 bases). V was cut by 7 bases and J by 8 bases, with 23 bases left in between. Germline CDR1 reads SQVTM; CDR2 reads ANQGSEA. This CDR3 is built from 14 residues. The CDR3 loop is CSAAGGTSQYGYTF. CDR3 bases: TGCAGCGCCGCTGGAGGGACCAGTCAGTACGGCTACACCTTC.

The gene calls are TRBV4-1 and TRBJ2-7; 7 bases map to TRBD1. The trim removed 2 bases at V and 3 bases at J, leaving 7 bases unmatched. This CDR3 has 15 residues. Germline V CDR1 and CDR2: MGHRA, YSYEKL. The CDR3 loop is CASSQTSGGSYEQYF. The CDR3 DNA is TGCGCCAGCAGCCAAACCTCAGGGGGTAGCTACGAGCAGTACTTC.

The chain employs TRBV7-2 and TRBJ1-2; TRBD1 might be the D (5 bases). V gave up 2 bases and J gave up 2 bases, with 12 bases separating them. The length of the CDR3 is 15 residues. The germline gives CDR1 SGHTA, CDR2 FQGNSA. The CDR3 here is CASSLMWGGNYGYTF. The CDR3 nucleotides read TGTGCCAGCAGCTTAATGTGGGGCGGAAACTATGGCTACACCTTC.

This clone was seen more than once but under ten times. J is TRBJ1-5 and V is TRBV6-1; D is ambiguous. The CDR3 spans 15 residues. The germline CDR1 and CDR2 sequences are MNHNS and SASEGT. Trimming stripped 1 base from V and 0 bases from J, with 7 bases between. The DNA for the CDR3 is TGTGCCAGCAGTGAAGGACTTTATAGCAATCAGCCCCAGCATTTT. Encoded protein: CASSEGLYSNQPQHF.

There are a few counts of this clone. This sequence joins TRBV5-1 and TRBJ2-5, with 10 bases aligning to TRBD2. V shed 0 bases, J shed 5 bases, and the junction held 10 bases outside the gene matches. This CDR3 contains 17 residues. Per germline, CDR1 SGHRS and CDR2 YFSETQ. CDR3 loop: CASSLASGSGGMETQYF. CDR3 in DNA: TGCGCCAGCAGCTTGGCTTCGGGTAGCGGGGGGATGGAGACCCAGTACTTC.

The chain recombines TRBV28 with TRBJ2-7; 8 nucleotides align to TRBD2. The CDR3 is 15 residues long. The junction had 10 bases not matched to a gene; V was cut back by 4 bases and J by 5 bases. Germline V gene lookup returns CDR1 MDHEN and CDR2 SYDVKM. CDR3: CASSSSGLEDHEQYF. CDR3 DNA sequence: TGTGCCAGCAGTTCCTCGGGACTAGAGGACCACGAGCAGTACTTC.

The chain joins TRBV14 to TRBJ2-7; 9 nucleotides agree with TRBD2. Trimming removed 5 bases from V and 2 bases from J; junction bases left unmatched: 7. The CDR3 contains 15 residues. Germline CDR1 is SGHDN and CDR2 is FVKESK. CDR3: CASSTSAGGTYEQYF. In DNA, the CDR3 is TGTGCCAGCAGCACTTCAGCGGGAGGTACCTACGAGCAGTACTTC.

In this sample, this clone turned up a few times. V and J are TRBV4-1 and TRBJ1-2, with 9 bases that match TRBD1. V trimming: 2 bases; J trimming: 4 bases; junction bases outside the gene matches: 5. Germline lookup yields CDR1 MGHRA and CDR2 YSYEKL. The length of the CDR3 is 15 residues. The CDR3: CASSQNRDRVYGYTF. The CDR3 coding sequence is TGCGCCAGCAGCCAAAACCGGGACAGGGTCTATGGCTACACCTTC.

The chain employs TRBV7-9 and TRBJ1-4, with D unresolved. Germline CDR1 reads SEHNR; CDR2 reads FQNEAQ (reference sequence). Trimming left V 5 bases short and J 0 bases short, with 13 bases between. The CDR3 spans 16 residues. CDR3 coding DNA: TGTGCCAGCAGCCAAGACGGACTGTCAACTAATGAAAAACTGTTTTTT. Residues: CASSQDGLSTNEKLFF.

This chain joins TRBV6-6 and TRBJ1-6, with D possibly being TRBD1 (5 bases). Per the germline V gene, CDR1 is MNHNY and CDR2 is SVGAGI (reference sequence). V was cut by 2 bases and J by 7 bases, with 12 bases left in between. The CDR3 has 15 residues. This CDR3 is CASSYAGPMNSPLHF. As DNA, the CDR3 is TGTGCCAGCAGTTACGCGGGACCGATGAATTCACCCCTCCACTTT.

The CDR3 DNA reads TGTGCCAGCCACCGACAGGTCCAAGAGACCCAGTACTTC. Translated, it gives CASHRQVQETQYF. The gene calls are TRBV2 and TRBJ2-5; tentatively, D is TRBD1 (6 bases). V dropped 8 bases and J dropped 1 base, with 11 bases sitting between them. CDR3 length equals 13 residues. Per the germline V gene, CDR1 is SNHLY and CDR2 is FYNNEI.

The chain carries TRBV28 and TRBJ2-4; D unresolved. The CDR3 spans 15 residues. Deletions cut 3 bases from V and 0 bases from J, with 9 bases between. Germline CDR1 is MDHEN and CDR2 is SYDVKM. The CDR3 coding sequence is TGTGCCAGCAGTTTTGAGTCGGTAGCCAAAAACATTCAGTACTTC. Translated, it gives CASSFESVAKNIQYF.

This clone was observed once. The V gene is TRBV7-8, the J gene TRBJ1-2, with TRBD1 matching over 8 bases. The CDR3 extends over 12 amino acids. V was clipped by 3 bases and J by 8 bases; unmatched bases: 2. From germline, CDR1 is SGHVS and CDR2 FQNEAQ. The CDR3 spells CASSFTGGGYTF. CDR3 nucleotides: TGTGCCAGCAGCTTTACAGGGGGAGGCTACACCTTC.